These 10 T cell receptor beta chains originate from one sample sequenced in a study of spatial heterogeneity in lung cancer. MiXCR, run by TCRdb on the 5' RACE reads, gives a single entry per CDR3 protein. Altogether 25,000 to 30,000 distinct CDR3 sequences are present, 7% to 7.5% being singletons, with the ten largest covering around 24%. Study conclusions and caveats: Mutation tallies in tumors tracked expanded intratumoral alpha and beta TCR counts.

Specified time point: sample taken at primary tumor resection. Their recognized antigens are unknown. Here the sequenced sample was lung tumor tissue, taken at surgery. These receptors were collected from a male donor with early-stage non-small cell lung cancer.

This clonotype is labeled as large. The chain combines TRBV28 with TRBJ2-7, with 12 bases lining up with TRBD1. The junction had 8 bases not matched to a gene; V was cut back by 7 bases and J by 4 bases. CDR1 is MDHEN and CDR2 is SYDVKM in the germline V gene. This CDR3 has 15 residues. Here the CDR3 reads CASNNRDRGQYEQYF. DNA of the CDR3: TGTGCCAGCAATAACCGGGACAGGGGGCAGTACGAGCAGTACTTC.

Many counts were recorded for this clonotype. V gene TRBV20-1 combines with J gene TRBJ2-5; no firm D call. The CDR3 sequence is 12 residues long. Germline assignment: CDR1 DFQATT and CDR2 SNEGSKA (reference sequence). V gave up 5 bases and J gave up 2 bases, with 9 bases separating them. CDR3 sequence (DNA): TGCAGTGCTTCGGACCAACAAGAGACCCAGTACTTC. This sequence encodes CSASDQQETQYF.

This clonotype was seen a handful of times. This chain uses TRBV28 with TRBJ2-7; D gene ambiguous. The CDR3 consists of 16 residues. V gave up 5 bases and J gave up 3 bases, with 20 bases separating them. Germline V gene data show CDR1 as MDHEN and CDR2 as SYDVKM. CDR3: CASSPPRRLFIYEQYF. In DNA, the CDR3 is TGTGCCAGCAGTCCACCCCGCAGACTCTTCATCTACGAGCAGTACTTC. Combining the CDR3 with reference TRBV28 and TRBJ2-7 gives the whole variable domain DVKVTQSSRYLVKRTGEKVFLECVQDMDHENMFWYRQDPGLGLRLIYFSYDVKMKEKGDIPEGYSVSREKKERFSLILESASTNQTSMYLCASSPPRRLFIYEQYFGPGTRLTVT.

The gene calls are TRBV20-1 and TRBJ1-6; a possible D gene is TRBD1 (5 bases). V shed 0 bases and J shed 5 bases, with 5 bases lying between them. Germline V gives CDR1 DFQATT, CDR2 SNEGSKA (reference sequence). This CDR3 spans 13 amino acids. CDR3 sequence (DNA): TGCAGTGCTAGAGAACAGGATAATTCACCCCTCCACTTT. It specifies CSAREQDNSPLHF.

This clonotype was seen ten or more times. The J gene is TRBJ2-2, the V gene TRBV5-1; D not resolved. CDR1 is SGHRS and CDR2 is YFSETQ in the germline V gene. V lost 2 bases and J lost 4, with 15 bases in between. The CDR3 is 16 amino acids. In DNA form, the CDR3 reads TGCGCCAGCAGCTTACCGGAAAGGTCGGGCACCGGGGAGCTGTTTTTT. This codes for CASSLPERSGTGELFF.

This clonotype appeared a few times. The genes are TRBV7-8 and TRBJ2-3, with TRBD1 as a possible D gene (6 bases). Germline loops: CDR1 SGHVS, CDR2 FQNEAQ. The CDR3 runs to 15 residues. V was pared by 6 bases and J by 3 bases, with 16 bases between. CDR3 region: CASSLQGFGTDTQYF. The CDR3 DNA sequence: TGTGCCAGCAGTCTTCAGGGGTTCGGGACAGATACGCAGTATTTT.

The V and J genes are TRBV28 and TRBJ2-5, with D perhaps assigned TRBD1 or TRBD2 (6 bases each). V dropped 2 bases and J dropped 3 bases, with 13 bases sitting between them. The CDR3 spans 15 residues. CDR1 and CDR2 (germline): MDHEN, SYDVKM. CDR3 residues: CASSLPGAPKETQYF. CDR3 nucleotides: TGTGCCAGCAGTTTACCGGGGGCCCCCAAAGAGACCCAGTACTTC.

The table lists this clonotype with many counts. This chain links TRBV20-1 with TRBJ1-5; 7 bases line up with TRBD1. This CDR3 is 17 amino acids long. CDR1 is DFQATT and CDR2 is SNEGSKA in the germline V gene (reference sequence). J was trimmed by 4 bases and V by 1 base; bases with no gene match: 13. The CDR3: CSARVGPRGHLNQPQHF. CDR3 sequence (DNA): TGCAGTGCTAGAGTGGGACCTAGGGGGCACCTAAATCAGCCCCAGCATTTT.

In this sample, this clonotype turned up many times. J is TRBJ2-6 and V is TRBV4-2, with 8 bases matching TRBD2. Germline CDR1 LGHNA, CDR2 YNFKEQ. The CDR3 is 18 amino acids. The trim removed 0 bases at V and 2 bases at J, leaving 6 bases unmatched. CDR3 protein: CASSQDRGGSPGANVLTF. The CDR3 DNA sequence: TGTGCCAGCAGCCAAGATCGGGGGGGATCCCCTGGGGCCAACGTCCTGACTTTC.

This clonotype was recorded many times. This chain links TRBV7-9 with TRBJ2-7, with 7 bases lining up with TRBD1. Germline values: CDR1 SEHNR, CDR2 FQNEAQ (reference sequence). V dropped 5 bases and J dropped 3; count of bases not matched to a gene: 10. This CDR3 spans 15 amino acids. CDR3 in amino acids: CASSPIGQAGYEQYF. The CDR3 region has the DNA TGTGCCAGCAGCCCCATCGGACAGGCTGGCTACGAGCAGTACTTC.